Following are 31 T cell receptor beta chains from one sample sequenced in a study of STAT3 mutations in large granular lymphocyte leukemia. Study conclusions and caveats: At least one immunodominant TCR beta clonotype appeared in every T-cell large granular lymphocyte leukemia patient.

Which antigens these TCRs recognize remains unknown. Libraries were prepared by immunoSEQ multiplex PCR; TCRdb keeps only in-frame clonotypes and omits some of them. The data contain 13,000 or so clones, about 88% of them singletons. The sequenced sample was PBMCs. The source is a human donor with T large granular lymphocyte leukemia. Some clones in this sample may be carry-over from other donors' samples.

The chain links TRBV11-2 to TRBJ1-1; 7 bases fit TRBD1. CDR3 size: 13 residues. Germline CDR1 is SGHAT and CDR2 is FQNNGV. Trimming at V came to 4 bases and at J to 8 bases, leaving 7 bases not matched to a gene. CDR3 residues: CASSWATTGEAFF. In nucleotides, the CDR3 is TGTGCCAGCAGCTGGGCGACGACAGGGGAAGCTTTCTTT.

A single count supports this clone. This rearrangement joins TRBV5-1 to TRBJ2-5; maybe TRBD2 (6 bases). The V gene lost 0 bases and the J gene lost 5 bases, with 14 bases spanning the gap. The germline CDR1 and CDR2 sequences are SGHRS and YFSETQ. CDR3 length: 15 residues. CDR3 sequence: CASSLGSGGWETQYF. The CDR3 region has the DNA TGCGCCAGCAGCTTGGGGTCCGGGGGTTGGGAGACCCAGTACTTC.

V and J are TRBV21-1 and TRBJ2-7. TRBV21-1 is an annotated pseudogene. CDR3 size: 13 residues. The CDR3 sequence: CASSKGTDYEQYF. CDR3 coding DNA: TGTGCCAGCAGCAAAGGGACCGACTACGAGCAGTACTTC.

The chain couples TRBV7-2 to TRBJ2-5; D may be TRBD2 (7 bases). Germline-derived CDR1 and CDR2 are SGHTA and FQGNSA. This CDR3 region has 13 residues. V lost 5 bases and J lost 5, with 12 bases in between. The CDR3 protein is CASSRGAVETQYF. The CDR3 bases are TGTGCCAGCAGCCGGGGGGCCGTTGAGACCCAGTACTTC.

In its sample, this clone was seen once. The chain is built from TRBV19 and TRBJ2-1; possibly TRBD2 for D (5 bases). In germline, CDR1 is LNHDA, CDR2 SQIVND (reference sequence). The CDR3 spans 15 residues. V was shortened by 3 bases and J by 2 bases, with 11 bases between the two germline ends. This chain's CDR3 is CASSIEGWPYNEQFF. For the CDR3, the DNA is TGTGCCAGTAGTATTGAGGGTTGGCCCTACAATGAGCAGTTCTTC.

The rearrangement joins TRBV11-2 to TRBJ1-3; D ambiguous. V was clipped by 1 base and J by 5 bases, with 0 bases between them. Germline assignment: CDR1 SGHAT and CDR2 FQNNGV. This CDR3 region has 11 residues. CDR3 DNA: TGTGCCAGCAGCTTAGGAAACACCATATATTTT. The encoded protein is CASSLGNTIYF.

The chain couples TRBV5-1 to TRBJ1-6; D not certain. This CDR3 region has 13 residues. Trimming removed 0 bases from V and 10 bases from J, with 8 bases in between. CDR1 is SGHRS, CDR2 YFSETQ, per germline. For the CDR3, the DNA is TGCGCCAGCAGCTTGGGTCTTGAATCACCCCTCCACTTT. The encoded protein is CASSLGLESPLHF.

The chain has TRBV5-6 and TRBJ2-2, with a tentative D call TRBD1 (5 bases). The ends were cut back, 2 bases at V and 4 bases at J, with 12 bases in the middle. The CDR3 spans 15 residues. Germline CDR1 and CDR2: SGHDT and YYEEEE. DNA for the CDR3: TGTGCCAGCAGCTTATTACAGGCTGGCACCGGGGAGCTGTTTTTT. Residues: CASSLLQAGTGELFF.

The chain is built from TRBV19 and TRBJ2-5; D not certain. V was trimmed by 3 bases and J by 2 bases, leaving 13 bases between them. From germline, CDR1 is LNHDA and CDR2 SQIVND (reference sequence). The CDR3 extends over 15 amino acids. The CDR3 DNA follows: TGTGCCAGTAGTATCGACTCGGCAGAGCAAGAGACCCAGTACTTC. Translating it yields CASSIDSAEQETQYF.

CDR3 DNA: TGTGCCAGCAGTTGGGCGGGGGGTTACAATCAGCCCCAGCATTTT. Translating it yields CASSWAGGYNQPQHF. V is TRBV28 and J is TRBJ1-5; TRBD1 is a possible D gene (5 bases). Trimming removed 4 bases at V and 3 bases at J, with 13 bases between. CDR3 length: 15 residues. Germline loops: CDR1 MDHEN, CDR2 SYDVKM.

This chain connects TRBV7-8 to TRBJ2-3, with TRBD2 identical over 13 bases. The CDR3 loop spans 16 amino acids. Per the germline V gene, CDR1 is SGHVS and CDR2 is FQNEAQ. Trimming cost V 5 bases and J 6 bases; bases outside gene matches: 8. The CDR3 is CASSPRTSGSGDTQYF. The DNA for the CDR3 is TGTGCCAGCAGCCCCCGGACTAGCGGGAGTGGGGATACGCAGTATTTT.

The chain links TRBV5-4 to TRBJ2-7; D ambiguous. Deletions cut 0 bases from V and 3 bases from J, with 10 bases between. Germline CDR1 reads SGHNT; CDR2 reads YYREEE (reference sequence). The CDR3 has 14 residues. The CDR3 loop is CASSLDQGIYEQYF. For the CDR3, the DNA is TGTGCCAGCAGCTTGGATCAAGGGATCTACGAGCAGTACTTC.

This clone has only a few counts. The chain recombines TRBV7-9 with TRBJ1-5; a weak D match, TRBD1 (5 bases). Trimming left V 5 bases short and J 6 bases short, with 14 bases between. Germline CDR1 is SEHNR and CDR2 is FQNEAQ (reference sequence). The CDR3 spans 14 residues. The CDR3 coding sequence is TGTGCCAGCAGCGGGGGTAGGGTGGGTCAGCCCCAGCATTTT. This encodes CASSGGRVGQPQHF.

The V and J genes are TRBV5-1 and TRBJ2-5; D is ambiguous. Germline V gives CDR1 SGHRS, CDR2 YFSETQ. Between the trimmed V and J ends, which lost 6 bases and 1 base, there was a span of 7 bases. The CDR3 loop spans 12 amino acids. CDR3 sequence reads: CASTGAQETQYF. CDR3 nucleotides: TGCGCCAGCACCGGTGCCCAAGAGACCCAGTACTTC.

This clone appeared once. This chain joins TRBV11-2 and TRBJ2-7; D unclear. Trimming took 1 base from V and 0 from J, leaving 7 bases between them. This CDR3 is 14 amino acids long. Germline CDR1 SGHAT, CDR2 FQNNGV. In DNA form, the CDR3 reads TGTGCCAGCAGCTTAGGGGTTAGCTCCTACGAGCAGTACGTC. It yields the protein CASSLGVSSYEQYV.

The chain couples TRBV6-5 to TRBJ2-7; no clear D. The CDR3 runs 14 residues. Germline CDR1 MNHEY, CDR2 SVGAGI. V lost 0 bases, J lost 1 base, and 7 bases lay in between. Here the CDR3 reads CASSYSRRSYEQYF. The CDR3 bases are TGTGCCAGCAGTTACTCCAGAAGGTCCTACGAGCAGTACTTC.

V gene TRBV18 combines with J gene TRBJ2-3, with 12 bases aligning to TRBD2. This CDR3 has 16 residues. Germline trimming cut 6 bases from V and 5 bases from J; bases unmatched to any gene: 9. Germline CDR1 reads KGHSH; CDR2 reads LQKENI. The CDR3, as DNA: TGTGCCAGCTCCCCTTTACTAGCGGGAGGACTAGATACGCAGTATTTT. Protein sequence: CASSPLLAGGLDTQYF. Based on the CDR3 plus reference TRBV18 and TRBJ2-3, the full variable domain is NAGVMQNPRHLVRRRGQEARLRCSPMKGHSHVYWYRQLPEEGLKFMVYLQKENIIDESGMPKERFSAEFPKEGPSILRIQQVVRGDSAAYFCASSPLLAGGLDTQYFGPGTRLTVL.

In DNA form, the CDR3 reads TGCGCCAGCAGCCCTGGCTACAATGAGCAGTTCTTC. Encoded protein: CASSPGYNEQFF. The chain has TRBV5-1 and TRBJ2-1; D call uncertain. V was trimmed by 4 bases and J by 3 bases, leaving 5 bases between them. The CDR3 is 12 amino acids. CDR1 is SGHRS, CDR2 YFSETQ, per germline. Combining the CDR3 with reference TRBV5-1 and TRBJ2-1 gives the whole variable domain KAGVTQTPRYLIKTRGQQVTLSCSPISGHRSVSWYQQTPGQGLQFLFEYFSETQRNKGNFPGRFSGRQFSNSRSEMNVSTLELGDSALYLCASSPGYNEQFFGPGTRLTVL.

The gene calls are TRBV6-6 and TRBJ2-3; 8 bases match TRBD2. Germline V gene data show CDR1 as MNHNY and CDR2 as SVGAGI (reference sequence). The CDR3 has 15 residues. V gave up 5 bases and J gave up 3 bases; unmatched junction bases: 7. The CDR3 spells CASSLRGGITDTQYF. DNA for the CDR3: TGTGCCAGCAGTCTTCGGGGGGGCATTACAGATACGCAGTATTTT.

V gene TRBV10-3 combines with J gene TRBJ2-3, with 13 bases aligning to TRBD2. The CDR3 loop spans 16 amino acids. CDR1 is ENHRY, CDR2 SYGVKD, per germline. V was clipped by 5 bases and J by 3 bases; unmatched bases: 5. CDR3 nucleotides: TGTGCCATCAGTTCTGGACTAGCGGGAGCAACAGATACGCAGTATTTT. Its protein product is CAISSGLAGATDTQYF.

CDR3 region: CASSLQGGTQYF. CDR3 sequence (DNA): TGTGCCAGCAGCTTACAGGGCGGGACCCAGTACTTC. This chain joins TRBV11-3 and TRBJ2-5, with a possible D match to TRBD1 (5 bases). V lost 2 bases to trimming and J lost 7 bases, with 8 bases between them. This CDR3 contains 12 residues. Germline V lookup: CDR1 SGHNT, CDR2 YENEEA. Full variable domain (remainder filled in from reference TRBV11-3 and TRBJ2-5): EAGVVQSPRYKIIEKKQPVAFWCNPISGHNTLYWYLQNLGQGPELLIRYENEEAVDDSQLPKDRFSAERLKGVDSTLKIQPAELGDSAVYLCASSLQGGTQYFGPGTRLLVL.

This chain connects TRBV19 to TRBJ2-4, with a possible D match to TRBD1 (5 bases). CDR3 size: 16 residues. V lost 1 base and J 1 base, leaving 11 bases between the germline ends. Per germline, CDR1 LNHDA and CDR2 SQIVND (reference sequence). The CDR3 nucleotides are TGTGCCAGTAGTATAGCAGGGTATGGGGCCAAAAACATTCAGTACTTC. As protein: CASSIAGYGAKNIQYF.

This chain uses TRBV10-3 with TRBJ1-1; 8 bases agree with TRBD1. The germline CDR1 and CDR2 sequences are ENHRY and SYGVKD. The CDR3 runs to 14 residues. The CDR3, as DNA: TGTGCGTCGCAAGGGACAGGCGGTGTCACTGAAGCTTTCTTT. The encoded protein is CASQGTGGVTEAFF.

V is TRBV5-1 and J is TRBJ2-1; TRBD2 agrees at 12 bases. The germline V gene encodes CDR1 SGHRS and CDR2 YFSETQ. CDR3 size: 15 residues. The trim removed 0 bases at V and 8 bases at J, leaving 3 bases unmatched. Here the CDR3 reads CASSLELAGGYEQFF. The CDR3 DNA follows: TGCGCCAGCAGCTTGGAGCTAGCGGGAGGGTATGAGCAGTTCTTC.

This chain joins TRBV19 and TRBJ1-1; the match to TRBD1 covers 7 bases. Germline CDR1 is LNHDA and CDR2 is SQIVND (reference sequence). The CDR3 is 15 residues long. V was pared by 4 bases and J by 10 bases, with 15 bases of the junction left unmatched. CDR3 sequence reads: CASSKERGRGGRAFF. The CDR3 nucleotides read TGTGCCAGTAGTAAAGAAAGGGGGCGCGGCGGGAGAGCTTTCTTT.

The chain carries TRBV27 and TRBJ1-2; D uncertain. The CDR3 has 14 residues. CDR1 and CDR2 (germline): MNHEY, SMNVEV (reference sequence). The V end lost 3 bases, the J end lost 4 bases, and 12 bases lay between the germline ends. The DNA for the CDR3 is TGTGCCAGCAGTTTCACGGAGACAACCTATGGCTACACCTTC. Translated, it gives CASSFTETTYGYTF.

The rearrangement uses TRBV7-9 and TRBJ2-1; D is ambiguous. V lost 0 bases and J lost 4, with 7 bases in between. The CDR3 runs to 14 residues. Germline V gene sequence: CDR1 SEHNR, CDR2 FQNEAQ (reference sequence). The CDR3 bases are TGTGCCAGCAGCTTAGCTTCGGCTTACAATGAGCAGTTCTTC. It is translated as CASSLASAYNEQFF.

This clone was found once. The chain employs TRBV19 and TRBJ1-2, with 9 nucleotides matching TRBD1. The CDR3 covers 14 residues. With V trimmed by 4 bases and J by 5 bases, 5 bases remained unmatched. Germline assignment: CDR1 LNHDA and CDR2 SQIVND (reference sequence). CDR3 protein: CASSTRDRVYGYTF. CDR3 nucleotides: TGTGCCAGTAGTACCCGGGACAGGGTATATGGCTACACCTTC. The full variable domain, rest sourced from reference TRBV19 and TRBJ1-2, is DGGITQSPKYLFRKEGQNVTLSCEQNLNHDAMYWYRQDPGQGLRLIYYSQIVNDFQKGDIAEGYSVSREKKESFPLTVTSAQKNPTAFYLCASSTRDRVYGYTFGSGTRLTVV.

The V gene is TRBV9, the J gene TRBJ2-2; unclear D gene. Germline values: CDR1 SGDLS, CDR2 YYNGEE. Trimming removed 3 bases at V and 2 bases at J, with 11 bases between. CDR3 length equals 15 residues. The CDR3 region is CASSATDVNTGELFF. In DNA form, the CDR3 reads TGTGCCAGCAGCGCGACGGACGTTAACACCGGGGAGCTGTTTTTT. The entire variable domain, with the rest obtained from reference TRBV9 and TRBJ2-2, is as follows: DSGVTQTPKHLITATGQRVTLRCSPRSGDLSVYWYQQSLDQGLQFLIQYYNGEERAKGNILERFSAQQFPDLHSELNLSSLELGDSALYFCASSATDVNTGELFFGEGSRLTVL.

This rearrangement joins TRBV5-4 to TRBJ2-5, with D possibly TRBD2 on 6 matching bases. CDR1 is SGHNT, CDR2 YYREEE, per germline (reference sequence). The CDR3 has 14 amino acids. The ends were cut back, 0 bases at V and 7 bases at J, with 13 bases in the middle. CDR3 sequence reads: CASSLGLEFGTQYF. The CDR3 DNA reads TGTGCCAGCAGCTTGGGACTAGAATTCGGGACCCAGTACTTC.

The chain links TRBV4-1 to TRBJ1-3; D unresolved. V was clipped by 5 bases and J by 4 bases, with 9 bases between them. The CDR3 is 13 residues long. CDR1 and CDR2 (germline): MGHRA, YSYEKL. The CDR3 region is CASSALRGNTIYF. The CDR3 coding sequence is TGCGCCAGCAGCGCCCTTAGAGGAAACACCATATATTTT.